This T cell receptor beta chain was sequenced for a study of blood T cells in healthy people across ages. The CDR3 length is 16 residues. CDR1 is MNHEY and CDR2 is SMNVEV in the germline V gene (reference sequence). The V end was cut by 7 bases, the J end by 0 bases, with 19 bases between. PCR was performed a second time for roughly 6 to 12 cycles using a sample-barcoded 5' primer and a J-beta primer mix. One entry per CDR3 protein results from TCRdb running MiXCR on the 5' RACE reads. The sample contains about 1,500,000 distinct CDR3 sequences, about 30% of which appear only once. This chain links TRBV27 with TRBJ2-7, with D possibly matching TRBD2 (6 bases). Source material: blood. This TCR was sampled from a woman in her twenties or thirties in good health. The CDR3 protein is CASTKTPGTLSYEQYF. CDR3 nucleotide sequence: TGTGCCAGCACCAAAACCCCCGGGACTCTCTCCTACGAGCAGTACTTC.